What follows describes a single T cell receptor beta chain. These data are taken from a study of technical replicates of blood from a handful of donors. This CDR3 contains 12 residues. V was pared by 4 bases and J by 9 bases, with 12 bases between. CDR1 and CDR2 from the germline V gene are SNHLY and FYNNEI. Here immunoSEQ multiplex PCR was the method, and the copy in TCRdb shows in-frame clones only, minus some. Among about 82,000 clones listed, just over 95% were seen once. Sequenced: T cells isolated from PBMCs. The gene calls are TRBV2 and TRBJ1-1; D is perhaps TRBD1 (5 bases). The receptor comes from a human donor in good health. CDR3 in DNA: TGTGCCAGCAGTGGCTCGGGGGTCAAAGCTTTCTTT. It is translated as CASSGSGVKAFF. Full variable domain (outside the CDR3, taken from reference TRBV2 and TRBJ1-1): EPEVTQTPSHQVTQMGQEVILRCVPISNHLYFYWYRQILGQKVEFLVSFYNNEISEKSEIFDDQFSVERPDGSNFTLKIRSTKLEDSAMYFCASSGSGVKAFFGQGTRLTVV.